The 19 T cell receptor beta chains below all came from one sample that was sequenced in a study of long-term antiretroviral therapy in people with HIV (dated by TCRdb to the early 2020s). The immunoSEQ hsTCRB v3.0 assay was used at survey level resolution to sequence the TRB variable region. Imported from immuneACCESS, the table was reduced by TCRdb to in-frame sequences with V and J called. These copies leave out some clones; in studies compared against another copy, an unresolved V gene accounts for under half, and the cause of the remainder is not known. A total of under 20,000 clones appear in this sample, 75% to 85% of them only once. The ten largest make up around 10% of the sample. The sequencing here drew on unsorted PBMCs, taken 0.2 years after starting antiretroviral therapy. All receptors come from a woman aged 40 to 49 with HIV.

V is TRBV13 and J is TRBJ2-7; weak D call: TRBD1 (7 bases). V was shortened by 0 bases and J by 1 base, with 13 bases between the two germline ends. CDR3 length: 16 amino acids. CDR1 PRHDT and CDR2 FYEKMQ come from the germline V gene (reference sequence). CDR3 in amino acids: CASSLGPAGGSYEQYF. The CDR3 DNA reads as TGTGCCAGCAGCTTAGGTCCAGCAGGGGGGTCCTACGAGCAGTACTTC.

This sequence joins TRBV6-1 and TRBJ1-2; the match to TRBD1 covers 8 bases. Germline CDR1 reads MNHNS; CDR2 reads SASEGT. The CDR3 consists of 14 residues. J gave up 4 bases and V 7 bases, and 8 bases lay outside the gene matches. The CDR3 DNA follows: TGTGCCAGCACTCAACGGGACAGGCCCTATGGCTACACCTTC. It encodes CASTQRDRPYGYTF.

V is TRBV5-5 and J is TRBJ2-2; D remains unclear. Germline CDR1 is SGHKS and CDR2 is YYEKEE (reference sequence). This CDR3 spans 14 amino acids. V dropped 2 bases and J dropped 2 bases, with 7 bases sitting between them. For the CDR3, the DNA is TGTGCCAGCAGCTTAGGTCCCAACACCGGGGAGCTGTTTTTT. It codes for CASSLGPNTGELFF. Drawing the rest from reference TRBV5-5 and TRBJ2-2, the complete variable domain is DAGVTQSPTHLIKTRGQQVTLRCSPISGHKSVSWYQQVLGQGPQFIFQYYEKEERGRGNFPDRFSARQFPNYSSELNVNALLLGDSALYLCASSLGPNTGELFFGEGSRLTVL.

The chain combines TRBV6-5 with TRBJ2-1; the match to TRBD2 covers 7 bases. The ends lost 4 bases at V and 4 bases at J; junction bases unmatched: 7. There are 15 residues in the CDR3. Germline assignment: CDR1 MNHEY and CDR2 SVGAGI. The CDR3 loop reads CASSSWGGSYNEQFF. The CDR3 nucleotides are TGTGCCAGCAGTTCGTGGGGAGGGTCGTACAATGAGCAGTTCTTC.

V gene TRBV30 combines with J gene TRBJ1-2; D uncertain. The CDR3 is 11 amino acids. Germline V gives CDR1 GTSNPN, CDR2 SVGIG (reference sequence). V was cut by 0 bases and J by 8 bases, with 7 bases left in between. The CDR3 region has the DNA TGTGCCTGGAGTGTCACGAGCGGCTACACCTTC. Residues: CAWSVTSGYTF.

This rearrangement joins TRBV4-3 to TRBJ2-7; TRBD2 aligns across 7 bases. The CDR3 is made up of 16 amino acids. The V and J ends lost 1 base and 2 bases, in that order; junction bases with no gene match: 8. CDR1 and CDR2 (germline): LGHNA, YSLEER. The CDR3, as DNA: TGCGCCAGCAGCCAAGGGGTCGGCGGGGGAGCCTACGAGCAGTACTTC. Translated, it gives CASSQGVGGGAYEQYF.

For the CDR3, the DNA is TGTGCCAGCAGCTTGTCCCGGGACAGAGAGACCCAGTACTTC. This gives the protein CASSLSRDRETQYF. V and J are TRBV7-2 and TRBJ2-5, with 7 bases matching TRBD1. This CDR3 is built from 14 residues. V trimming: 3 bases; J trimming: 4 bases; junction bases outside the gene matches: 5. Germline V gene lookup returns CDR1 SGHTA and CDR2 FQGNSA. Based on the CDR3 plus reference TRBV7-2 and TRBJ2-5, the full variable domain is GAGVSQSPSNKVTEKGKDVELRCDPISGHTALYWYRQSLGQGLEFLIYFQGNSAPDKSGLPSDRFSAERTGGSVSTLTIQRTQQEDSAVYLCASSLSRDRETQYFGPGTRLLVL.

The rearrangement uses TRBV10-3 and TRBJ1-5; D is unclear. Germline loops: CDR1 ENHRY, CDR2 SYGVKD. V was pared by 6 bases and J by 6 bases, with 15 bases between. This CDR3 spans 14 amino acids. CDR3 nucleotides: TGTGCCATCAGCGGAGGCAGTGTAGGTCAGCCCCAGCATTTT. Translation: CAISGGSVGQPQHF.

This CDR3 reads CASSLEAILQETQYF. The CDR3 DNA is TGTGCCAGCAGCTTAGAGGCCATTCTGCAAGAGACCCAGTACTTC. The chain couples TRBV5-6 to TRBJ2-5; no definite D call. The ends were cut back, 2 bases at V and 2 bases at J, with 13 bases in the middle. Germline CDR1 SGHDT, CDR2 YYEEEE. The CDR3 runs 15 residues.

Concerning this clone itself: The junction departs from the called germline gene at one end, perhaps through a read error. This same CDR3 is encoded by further DNA sequences in the sample. The chain employs TRBV6-6 and TRBJ1-2; D gene ambiguous. CDR3 length: 12 residues. CDR1 is MNHNY and CDR2 is SVGAGI in the germline V gene (reference sequence). CDR3 region: CASTTLPDGYTF. The DNA for the CDR3 is TGTGCCAGCACAACTCTCCCCGATGGCTACACTTTC.

The chain links TRBV19 to TRBJ2-1; no definite D call. The CDR3 extends over 13 amino acids. The V gene lost 10 bases and the J gene lost 1 base, with 11 bases spanning the gap. CDR1 and CDR2 from the germline V gene are LNHDA and SQIVND (reference sequence). In nucleotides, the CDR3 is TGTGCCACCGCCTGGGGATCCTACAATGAGCAGTTCTTC. As protein: CATAWGSYNEQFF. Complete variable domain (other parts from reference TRBV19 and TRBJ2-1): DGGITQSPKYLFRKEGQNVTLSCEQNLNHDAMYWYRQDPGQGLRLIYYSQIVNDFQKGDIAEGYSVSREKKESFPLTVTSAQKNPTAFYLCATAWGSYNEQFFGPGTRLTVL.

The rearrangement joins TRBV5-5 to TRBJ2-5; TRBD1 matches at 10 bases. J gave up 5 bases and V 4 bases, and 8 bases lay outside the gene matches. The CDR3 sequence is 15 residues long. Germline CDR1 SGHKS, CDR2 YYEKEE (reference sequence). CDR3 DNA: TGTGCCAGCAGCGGCGGGACAGGGGCGGCGGAGACCCAGTACTTC. Its protein is CASSGGTGAAETQYF.

The chain has TRBV4-1 and TRBJ2-1; 7 bases fit TRBD2. The V gene's germline CDR1 is MGHRA and CDR2 YSYEKL. Trimming removed 4 bases from V and 4 bases from J; junction bases left unmatched: 4. The CDR3 is 14 residues long. The CDR3 here is CASSLSGVYNEQFF. For the CDR3, the DNA is TGCGCCAGCAGCCTAAGCGGGGTATACAATGAGCAGTTCTTC.

This chain uses TRBV9 with TRBJ1-4, with TRBD1 as a possible D gene (5 bases). Trimming stripped 4 bases from V and 8 bases from J, with 15 bases between. This CDR3 is 14 amino acids long. Germline CDR1 is SGDLS and CDR2 is YYNGEE. Written as DNA, the CDR3 is TGTGCCAGCAGCCGGGGGGGAATAGACGAAAAACTGTTTTTT. Its translation: CASSRGGIDEKLFF.

The gene calls are TRBV5-4 and TRBJ2-7; D is unresolved. The germline V and J ends were trimmed by 0 bases and 6 bases, with 10 bases remaining between them. CDR3 length equals 13 residues. CDR1 and CDR2 from the germline V gene are SGHNT and YYREEE (reference sequence). In DNA, the CDR3 is TGTGCCAGCAGCTTGGGGAGTTCCCGCGAGCAGTACTTC. Residues: CASSLGSSREQYF. Variable domain in full (rest from reference TRBV5-4 and TRBJ2-7): ETGVTQSPTHLIKTRGQQVTLRCSSQSGHNTVSWYQQALGQGPQFIFQYYREEENGRGNFPPRFSGLQFPNYSSELNVNALELDDSALYLCASSLGSSREQYFGPGTRLTVT.

The genes are TRBV25-1 and TRBJ2-4; D unresolved. Trimming removed 3 bases at V and 5 bases at J, with 5 bases between. Looked up from germline, CDR1 is MGHDK and CDR2 is SYGVNS. The length of the CDR3 is 12 residues. The CDR3 loop reads CASSDWQNIQYF. For the CDR3, the DNA is TGTGCCAGCAGTGACTGGCAAAACATTCAGTACTTC.

This chain links TRBV12-5 with TRBJ2-5; 7 positions agree with TRBD2. V trimming: 1 base; J trimming: 4 bases; junction bases outside the gene matches: 6. Germline loops: CDR1 LGHNT, CDR2 FRNRAP. This CDR3 has 15 residues. DNA for the CDR3: TGTGCTAGTGGTTTGGGTACCCCGGGGGGAGAGACCCAGTACTTC. As protein: CASGLGTPGGETQYF.

The chain is built from TRBV5-6 and TRBJ2-3; 14 nucleotides line up with TRBD2. Losses at the gene ends were 0 bases for V and 13 bases for J; bases not matched to a gene: 4. This CDR3 is 14 amino acids long. Germline V gene sequence: CDR1 SGHDT, CDR2 YYEEEE. The CDR3 region has the DNA TGTGCCAGCAGCTTGGTCGGGGGACTAGCGGGGGAGTATTTT. Its protein product is CASSLVGGLAGEYF.

The V call is TRBV5-5, the J call TRBJ1-5, with D perhaps matching TRBD1 (6 bases). The CDR3 covers 14 residues. Trimming took off 4 bases at V and 3 bases at J, with 11 bases between the two ends. Germline V gene lookup returns CDR1 SGHKS and CDR2 YYEKEE (reference sequence). CDR3 sequence (DNA): TGTGCCAGCAGCCAAGGACAGCTCAATCAGCCCCAGCATTTT. This codes for CASSQGQLNQPQHF. The full variable domain, rest sourced from reference TRBV5-5 and TRBJ1-5, is DAGVTQSPTHLIKTRGQQVTLRCSPISGHKSVSWYQQVLGQGPQFIFQYYEKEERGRGNFPDRFSARQFPNYSSELNVNALLLGDSALYLCASSQGQLNQPQHFGDGTRLSIL.